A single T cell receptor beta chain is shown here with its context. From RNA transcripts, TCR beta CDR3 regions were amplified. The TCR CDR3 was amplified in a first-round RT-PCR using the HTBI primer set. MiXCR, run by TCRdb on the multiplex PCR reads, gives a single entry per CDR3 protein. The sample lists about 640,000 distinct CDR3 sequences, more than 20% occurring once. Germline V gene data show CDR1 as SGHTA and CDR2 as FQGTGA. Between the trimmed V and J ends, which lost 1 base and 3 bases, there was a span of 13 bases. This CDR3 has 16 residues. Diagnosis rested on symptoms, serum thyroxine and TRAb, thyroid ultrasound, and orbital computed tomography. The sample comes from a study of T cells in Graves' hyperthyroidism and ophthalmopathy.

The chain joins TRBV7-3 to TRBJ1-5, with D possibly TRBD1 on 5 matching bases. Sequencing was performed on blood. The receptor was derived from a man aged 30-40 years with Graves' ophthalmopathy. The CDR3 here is CASSLKRQGLNQPQHF. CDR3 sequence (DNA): TGTGCCAGCAGCTTAAAACGGCAGGGCCTCAATCAGCCCCAGCATTTT.